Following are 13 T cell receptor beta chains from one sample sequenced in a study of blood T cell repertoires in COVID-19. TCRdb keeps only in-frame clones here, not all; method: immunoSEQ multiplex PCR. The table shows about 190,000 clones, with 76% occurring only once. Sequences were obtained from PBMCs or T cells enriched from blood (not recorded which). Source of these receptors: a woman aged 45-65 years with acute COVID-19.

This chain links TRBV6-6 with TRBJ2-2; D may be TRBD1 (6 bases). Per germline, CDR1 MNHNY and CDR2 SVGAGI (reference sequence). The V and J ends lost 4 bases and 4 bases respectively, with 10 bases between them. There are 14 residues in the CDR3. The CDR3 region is CASSSQGGTGELFF. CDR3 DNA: TGTGCCAGCAGTTCACAGGGTGGCACCGGGGAGCTGTTTTTT.

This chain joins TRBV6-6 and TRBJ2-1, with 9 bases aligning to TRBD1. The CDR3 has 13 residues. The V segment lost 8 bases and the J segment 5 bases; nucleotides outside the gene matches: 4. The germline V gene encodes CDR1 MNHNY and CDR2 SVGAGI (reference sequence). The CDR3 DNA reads TGTGCCAGCGGGACAGGGAGTAACAATGAGCAGTTCTTC. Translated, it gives CASGTGSNNEQFF.

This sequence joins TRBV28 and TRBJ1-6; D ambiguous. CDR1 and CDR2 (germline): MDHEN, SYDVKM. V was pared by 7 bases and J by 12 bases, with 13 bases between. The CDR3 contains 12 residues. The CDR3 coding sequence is TGTGCCAGCACCTCCCAACGCGGACCCCTCCACTTT. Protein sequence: CASTSQRGPLHF.

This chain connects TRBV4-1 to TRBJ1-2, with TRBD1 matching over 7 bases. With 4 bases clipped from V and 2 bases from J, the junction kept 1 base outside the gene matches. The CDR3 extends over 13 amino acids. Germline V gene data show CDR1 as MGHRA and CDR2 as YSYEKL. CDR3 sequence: CASSPGGNYGYTF. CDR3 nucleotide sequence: TGCGCCAGCAGCCCAGGGGGGAACTATGGCTACACCTTC.

The CDR3 reads CASTPSVVNQPQHF. The DNA for the CDR3 is TGTGCCAGCACCCCCTCGGTGGTAAATCAGCCCCAGCATTTT. The chain couples TRBV6-2 or TRBV6-3 to TRBJ1-5; D gene unclear. This CDR3 has 14 residues. Germline loops: CDR1 MNHEY, CDR2 SVGEGT. V lost 7 bases, J lost 4 bases, and 14 bases lay in between.

The CDR3 DNA reads TGTGCCAGCAGCTTAGACAGGGGTCGGGACATTCAGTACTTC. Protein sequence: CASSLDRGRDIQYF. This sequence joins TRBV7-9 and TRBJ2-4; 7 bases align to TRBD1. Trimming at V came to 1 base and at J to 8 bases, leaving 5 bases not matched to a gene. This CDR3 is 14 amino acids long. The V gene's germline CDR1 is SEHNR and CDR2 FQNEAQ (reference sequence).

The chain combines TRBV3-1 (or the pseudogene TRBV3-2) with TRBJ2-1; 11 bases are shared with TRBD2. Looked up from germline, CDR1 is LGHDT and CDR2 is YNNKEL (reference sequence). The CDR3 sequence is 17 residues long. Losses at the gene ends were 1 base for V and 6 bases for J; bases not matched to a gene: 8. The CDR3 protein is CASSQGASGGRGNEQFF. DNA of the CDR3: TGTGCCAGCAGCCAAGGGGCTAGCGGGGGGAGGGGCAATGAGCAGTTCTTC.

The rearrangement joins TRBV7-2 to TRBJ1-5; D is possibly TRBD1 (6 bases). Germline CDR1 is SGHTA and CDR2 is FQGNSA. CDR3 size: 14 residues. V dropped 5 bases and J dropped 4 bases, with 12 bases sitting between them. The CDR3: CASSQGTINQPQHF. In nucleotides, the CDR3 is TGTGCCAGCAGCCAAGGGACAATAAATCAGCCCCAGCATTTT. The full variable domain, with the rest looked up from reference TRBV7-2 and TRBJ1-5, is GAGVSQSPSNKVTEKGKDVELRCDPISGHTALYWYRQSLGQGLEFLIYFQGNSAPDKSGLPSDRFSAERTGGSVSTLTIQRTQQEDSAVYLCASSQGTINQPQHFGDGTRLSIL.

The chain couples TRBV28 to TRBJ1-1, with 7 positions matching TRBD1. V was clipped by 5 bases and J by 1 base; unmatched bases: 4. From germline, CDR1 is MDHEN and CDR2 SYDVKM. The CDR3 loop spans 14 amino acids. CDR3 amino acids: CASSVTGTNTEAFF. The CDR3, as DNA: TGTGCCAGCAGTGTGACAGGGACGAACACTGAAGCTTTCTTT.

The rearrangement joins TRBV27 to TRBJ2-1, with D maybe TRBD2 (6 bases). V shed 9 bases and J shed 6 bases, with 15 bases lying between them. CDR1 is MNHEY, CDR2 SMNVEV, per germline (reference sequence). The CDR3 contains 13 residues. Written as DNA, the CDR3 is TGTGCCAGGCCGGGAGACAGATGCAATGAGCAGTTCTTC. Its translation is CARPGDRCNEQFF.

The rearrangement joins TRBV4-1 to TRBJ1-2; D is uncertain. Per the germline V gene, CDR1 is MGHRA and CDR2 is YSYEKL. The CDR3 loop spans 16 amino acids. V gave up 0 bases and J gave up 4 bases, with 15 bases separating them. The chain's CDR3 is CASSQDDEGAGYGYTF. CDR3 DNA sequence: TGCGCCAGCAGCCAAGATGACGAGGGCGCGGGCTATGGCTACACCTTC.

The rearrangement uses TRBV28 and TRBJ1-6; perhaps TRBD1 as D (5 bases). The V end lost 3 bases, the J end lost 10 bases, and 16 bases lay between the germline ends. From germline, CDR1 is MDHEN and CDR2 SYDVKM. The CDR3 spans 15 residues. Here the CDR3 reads CASSFRGAGSSPLHF. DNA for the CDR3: TGTGCCAGCAGTTTTAGGGGCGCAGGATCCTCACCCCTCCACTTT.

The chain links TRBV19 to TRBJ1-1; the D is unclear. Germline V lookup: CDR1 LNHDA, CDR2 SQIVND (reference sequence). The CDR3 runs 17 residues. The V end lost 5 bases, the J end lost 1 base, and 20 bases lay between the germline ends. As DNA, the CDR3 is TGTGCCAGTAGTTTCCCGATGGGCAGCCCGGAGAACACTGAAGCTTTCTTT. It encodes CASSFPMGSPENTEAFF.